The rows below give T cell receptor beta chains drawn from one sample of a study of T-cell memory formation after mild COVID-19. TCRdb re-derived calls from the 5' RACE reads in MiXCR, one entry per CDR3 protein. The sample has roughly 250,000 distinct CDR3 sequences, roughly 17% seen once; the top ten hold around 21%. Material: PBMCs or a T cell subset sorted from them (not recorded which). Receptors originate from a man in his late teens or twenties who had mild COVID-19 (a few samples of this study predate the infection). Cell type and time point are not known. Each CDR3 is given without its conserved first and last residue. Only part of the rows carry a size: once, few, many, or a class if the clone is expanded.

TRBV29-1,few,11,SVAPKARNIQY
TRBV2,-,10,ASKRLAEVQF
TRBV10-3,-,14,AISESIRTWTYEQY
TRBV7-8,many,13,ASSLAAGDTDTQY
TRBV4-2,few,14,ASSQLPTSGGNEQF
TRBV2,-,11,ASSEVRDLGYT
TRBV12-3/TRBV12-4,many,12,ASSHGQGREKLF
TRBV5-1,-,13,ASGSTQGLNTEAF
TRBV19,few,10,ASNWKASPLH
TRBV27,-,13,ASSSGTGWNNEQF
TRBV12-3/TRBV12-4,few,12,ASTPGGALGTQY
TRBV11-2,few,13,ASSRTADGYSPLH
TRBV6-5,-,14,ASSYSLGTGLEKLF
TRBV24-1,many,12,ATSDPTGINEQF
TRBV5-1,-,14,ASSQYGTAKAETQY
TRBV7-2,few,11,ASQGNLDSPLH
TRBV7-9,few,11,ASSLTGYQPQH
TRBV4-3,few,11,ASSQEMENTQY
TRBV6-2/TRBV6-3,many,11,ASRGLGKNEQF
TRBV20-1,-,11,SARGTDLYGYT
TRBV10-3,few,13,AIGLGTVNNSPLH
TRBV5-4,-,12,ASSSWTGKNIQY
TRBV27,once,15,ASRKQGASHSNQPQH
TRBV19,-,12,ASSTHREDTEAF
TRBV7-8,few,14,ASSSQGVLMNTEAF
TRBV4-3,few,8,ASSQEKTH
TRBV29-1,-,9,SAGQYNEQF
TRBV28,many,10,ASSPQGNEQF
TRBV5-1,-,12,ASSEGTGSYEQY
TRBV9,-,14,ASSVVAGGLYNEQF
TRBV28,few,14,ASSPGGSSYNSPLH
TRBV4-1,-,12,ASSREGGHYGYT
TRBV5-1,few,11,ASSWGTADEQF
TRBV7-7,few,13,ASSPSGGTYNEQF
TRBV2,-,10,ASRFFAYEQY
TRBV9,few,11,ASSASPEAEAF
TRBV4-1,-,13,ASSQDYRPQETQY
TRBV29-1,-,10,SVTGGGGELF
TRBV5-1,-,12,ASSGQNLYYEQY
TRBV5-1,few,15,ASSLSPTSGGYNEQF
TRBV12-3/TRBV12-4,-,12,ASRLTGFQETQY
TRBV20-1,-,13,SASPGSRLNTEAF
TRBV5-1,-,11,ASSLGQATEAF
TRBV12-3/TRBV12-4,-,12,ASSEGDRTDTQY
TRBV4-1,-,14,ASSQPAGRVGTEAF
TRBV3-1,-,11,ASRELITRELL
TRBV7-3,few,18,ASSLRAPGKSDRNNSPLH
TRBV7-9,many,10,ASSRGGDTQY
TRBV18,-,14,ASSLTTGVMNTEAF
TRBV20-1,-,12,SAIRESSYNEQF
TRBV4-1,few,18,ASSQDLLQAGGFIQETQY
TRBV2,-,13,ASSEFTGSNQPQH
TRBV2,-,13,ASSVEGANTGELF
TRBV20-1,few,11,SAPTSEQETQY
TRBV5-1,few,11,ASSFAVNQPQH
TRBV4-1,few,11,ASSPQGFTEAF
TRBV6-5,-,12,ASSHGGSNQPQH
TRBV29-1,-,8,SVKVAEAF